The TCR beta chain described here comes from a study of PD-L1 blockade in urothelial cancer. In the study overall: Most of the roughly 29 patients were men whose urothelial cancer was bladder-origin. At 3 weeks (second dose) and 6 weeks after starting treatment, blood was analyzed.

The V gene's germline CDR1 is SGHTS and CDR2 YDEGEE. The CDR3 extends over 14 amino acids. Trimming at V came to 4 bases and at J to 8 bases, leaving 8 bases not matched to a gene. Time point meaning: pretreatment peripheral blood. Measured with immunoSEQ multiplex PCR; TCRdb has only the in-frame clones, and not every one. The sample holds approximately 90,000 clones, around 87% seen once. This TCR was recovered from a man aged 55-75 years with urothelial cancer. Sequences were derived from PBMCs, sampled around atezolizumab (anti-PD-L1) treatment. The V gene is TRBV5-8, the J gene TRBJ1-4; 7 bases are shared with TRBD1. CDR3 residues: CASSDRDRREKLFF. The CDR3 DNA follows: TGTGCCAGCAGCGACCGGGACAGAAGGGAAAAACTGTTTTTT.